The T cell receptor beta chain described here comes from a study of blood T cell repertoires in COVID-19. At the level of the study: From the United States, Italy and Spain came samples of acute and convalescent COVID-19.

As handled by the study authors: Estimation of nucleated cell counts relied on the amplification of reference gene primers. Generated by immunoSEQ multiplex PCR, the TCRdb table keeps only in-frame clones and is missing some. The D gene and trimming were derived from the DNA, and the V and J assignments and clone size from that table. The table shows over 25,000 clones, with approximately 85% occurring only once. The CDR3 runs 17 residues. Germline V CDR1 and CDR2: MRHNA, SNTAGT. With V trimmed by 0 bases and J by 4 bases, 7 bases remained unmatched. The chain joins TRBV6-4 to TRBJ2-1; 9 positions match TRBD2. Input material: peripheral blood. This TCR came from a man of 80 years or more with active COVID-19. CDR3 amino acids: CASSDSSLAGRYNEQFF. CDR3 coding DNA: TGTGCCAGCAGTGACTCCTCACTAGCGGGTCGATACAATGAGCAGTTCTTC.